This T cell receptor (beta chain) appears in the sequencing data of a study of blood T cells in healthy people across ages (dated by TCRdb to the mid-2010s). About the investigation overall: Template switching captured roughly one uniquely barcoded TCR beta cDNA molecule per two T cells in model experiments. Using the same blood draw, the study looked at two additional independent replicas of 1 million unique cDNA reads for two donors, one aged 18 to 30 and the other aged 80 or older. Using deep sequencing normalized with unique cDNA molecular identifiers, the study measured how TCR beta repertoire diversity changes with age. Donors were grouped into four age groups: young (average approximately 15 years), middle-aged (around 39), aged (around 56) and long-lived (82).

Receptors were amplified or captured by 5' RACE. The run used an Illumina HiSeq 2500. A second PCR of about 7 to 12 cycles was run with a J-beta primer mix and a sample-barcoded 5' primer. A unique molecular identifier was introduced onto each TCR beta cDNA molecule by a template-switch 5' adaptor carrying 12 random nucleotides. At least 3 million CDR3-containing paired-end reads were obtained from each sample. First-strand cDNA synthesis was performed from all RNA using the Mint cDNA synthesis kit, with priming by a TRBC-specific oligonucleotide. Following uracil-DNA glycosylase treatment, all cDNA underwent a first 18-cycle PCR with the universal primers M1SS and BC2_uni_R. In the paper's pipeline: Normalization of each sample was performed by random selection of 1 million high-quality reads, each carrying a distinct molecular identifier. Instead of being binned into consensus sequences, reads with shared molecular identifiers were discarded. MiTCR, run with a Q25 quality threshold and the strictest error-elimination algorithm, handled CDR3 identification, clonotype clustering and error correction. A nonparametric unseen species model with Euler transformation was used to estimate a lower bound on total TCR beta diversity. Using fastp at Q25 and MiXCR, TCRdb reprocessed the public reads and kept productive beta chains. Every distinct CDR3 protein forms one entry, paired with its most common genes and DNA. V and J calls and clone size were set by TCRdb, not the authors. This sample comprises over 700,000 distinct CDR3 sequences, approximately 25% of them detected only once. The ten largest account for 9.4% of the sample.

General study outcomes and caveats: As age increased, observed TCR beta diversity per million T cells dropped in a roughly linear way, and a significant reduction was already evident by age 40. The percentage of naive T cells measured by flow cytometry correlated strongly with observed TCR beta diversity. Estimates of total diversity based on one million sequenced T cells were considered lower bounds and underestimates. Compared with the aged group, the long-lived group had more naive CD4+ T cells, fewer expanded clones and increased TCR diversity, suggesting age selection. Bulk unsorted PBMC profiling prevented conclusive comparison of naive and antigen-experienced compartments. Because donor CMV infection status was unknown, age-related changes in expanded clonotypes were potentially confounded.

The CDR3 measures 13 amino acids from cysteine to phenylalanine. This entry keeps only the CDR3 DNA: 39 bases, framed from base 1. The trim is 7 bases for V and 2 bases for J, with a gap of 11 bases between the germline ends. CDR1 and CDR2 are read off the germline V gene as LGHNA and YSLEER. As concerns this clonotype: Its antigen target is currently unknown. It has no much larger one-base neighbor in the sample; base qualities were not kept.

Systemically healthy Caucasian individuals from Russia, 39 in total and aged about 6 to 100 years, were included as donors. Each donor gave 8.5 to 10 milliliters of peripheral blood, collected into EDTA-treated Vacutainer tubes. PBMCs were isolated by Ficoll-Paque density-gradient centrifugation, with at least 6 million obtained per sample. Trizol reagent was used to extract total RNA from PBMCs, with at least 5.5 micrograms per sample. For every donor, flow cytometry on a PBMC aliquot measured the percentage of naive CD45RAhigh/CD27high T cells. These records were also assigned to another study, of T cells of mothers and their children. From the second report: Nine systemically healthy Caucasian individuals served as donors, namely three mothers together with their six children. cDNA synthesis consumed the entire amount of extracted RNA, loaded at around 1.5 ug RNA in each 15 ul reaction. In the second PCR, the M1S primer added sample barcodes and 2-4 random nucleotides. More than 9 million TCR beta CDR3 reads were obtained from each mother, and about 3 million reads were obtained from each child. TCR recombination output is similarly shaped by thymic selection in related and unrelated pairs, with a minor effect exerted by inherited differences. Related mother-child pairs always showed normalized repertoire overlap that was slightly higher than in unrelated mother-child pairs, though the difference was never significant. With a sensitivity of approximately 92 clones per million clonotypes, no persistent microchimeric T cell clones were detected. The study used deep NGS to compare TCR beta repertoires of mothers and children, seeking features distinguishing related mother-child pairs from unrelated individuals. Mothers averaged approximately 41 +/- 4 years of age and children averaged about 10 +/- 4 years. After adapters were ligated using NEBNext reagents, the libraries underwent 100+100 nt paired-end sequencing on an Illumina HiSeq 2000. To avoid cross-contamination, the mother libraries and the child libraries were prepared a month apart and sequenced in separate runs. For each donor, between roughly 450,000 and 2,300,000 distinct TCR beta clonotypes were identified. Naive TCR beta clonotypes were estimated from low-frequency clonotypes matched to each donor's FACS-determined naive share, without sorting.

The chain is assembled from TRBV4-3 and TRBJ2-5; a confident D gene designation cannot be given. This sequence was found in a boy aged 5-17 years in good health. Sequencing was carried out using blood. This receptor has the CDR3 CASTHDFQETQYF. DNA sequence: TGCGCCAGCACACACGACTTTCAAGAGACCCAGTACTTC.